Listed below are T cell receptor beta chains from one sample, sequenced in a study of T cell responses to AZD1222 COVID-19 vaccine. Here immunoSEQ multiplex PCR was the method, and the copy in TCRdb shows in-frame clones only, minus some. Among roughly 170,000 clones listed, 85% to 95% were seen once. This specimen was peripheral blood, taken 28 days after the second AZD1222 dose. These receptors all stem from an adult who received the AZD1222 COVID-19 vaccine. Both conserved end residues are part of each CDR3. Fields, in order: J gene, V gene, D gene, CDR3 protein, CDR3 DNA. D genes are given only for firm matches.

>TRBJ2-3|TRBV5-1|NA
CASSSLETTGNTQYF
TGCGCCAGCAGCTCCCTCGAAACAACTGGGAATACGCAGTATTTT
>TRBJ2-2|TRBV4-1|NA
CASSQRDSHTGELFF
TGCGCCAGCAGCCAACGGGACTCTCACACCGGGGAGCTGTTTTTT
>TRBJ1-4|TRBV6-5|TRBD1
CASSWTGGYNEKLFF
TGTGCCAGCAGTTGGACAGGGGGATATAATGAAAAACTGTTTTTT
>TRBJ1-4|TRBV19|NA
CASSGIFSATNEKLFF
TGTGCCAGTAGTGGAATTTTCAGTGCAACTAATGAAAAACTGTTTTTT
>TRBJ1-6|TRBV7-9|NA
CASSLGRNNSPLHF
TGTGCCAGCAGCCTGGGACGTAATAATTCACCCCTCCACTTT
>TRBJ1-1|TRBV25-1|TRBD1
CASSRQGHTEAFF
TGTGCCAGCAGTAGACAGGGGCACACTGAAGCTTTCTTT
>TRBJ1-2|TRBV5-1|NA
CASSLEGGYTF
TGCGCCAGCAGCTTGGAGGGGGGCTACACCTTC
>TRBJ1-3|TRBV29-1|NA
CSVQATGNTIYF
TGCAGCGTTCAGGCGACTGGAAACACCATATATTTT
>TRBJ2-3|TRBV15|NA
CATSRDLGYGDVDTQYF
TGTGCCACCAGCAGAGATCTTGGGTACGGGGACGTAGATACGCAGTATTTT
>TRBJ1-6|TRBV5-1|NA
CASSLDGRGNSPLHF
TGCGCCAGCAGCTTGGATGGAAGGGGAAATTCACCCCTCCACTTT
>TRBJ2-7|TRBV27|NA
CASSSILGGRAGDEQYF
TGTGCCAGCAGTTCAATACTGGGGGGCAGGGCAGGGGACGAGCAGTACTTC